Following are 2 T cell receptor beta chains from one sample sequenced in a study of patients and donors after allogeneic stem cell transplantation (TCRdb year 2020). Libraries were prepared through RT-PCR. For sequencing, a NextSeq 550 was employed. Using fastp at Q25 and MiXCR, TCRdb reprocessed the public reads and kept productive beta chains. Entries that share a CDR3 protein sequence are merged under the most common genes and DNA. The sample data list some 960,000 distinct CDR3 sequences, and roughly 18% of these were observed just once. The ten largest make up 5% to 6.5% of the sample. Sequencing input: blood, either unsorted or a sorted T cell fraction (not recorded which). The source of these receptors is a human donor who was either an allogeneic HSCT recipient or a stem cell or donor lymphocyte infusion donor (not recorded which). It is not recorded whose cells these are; they may come from a transplant donor.

The chain couples TRBV3-1 to TRBJ2-7; perhaps TRBD2 as D (6 bases). Between the trimmed V and J ends, which lost 3 bases and 3 bases, there was a span of 12 bases. Germline assignment: CDR1 LGHDT and CDR2 YNNKEL (reference sequence). The CDR3 has 14 residues. Here the CDR3 reads CASSHGGIVYEQYF. The CDR3 DNA sequence: TGTGCCAGCAGCCACGGCGGGATTGTCTACGAGCAGTACTTC.

The chain recombines TRBV12-3 or TRBV12-4 with TRBJ1-2; a possible D gene is TRBD1 (5 bases). The CDR3 sequence is 12 residues long. V lost 10 bases to trimming and J lost 6 bases, with 15 bases between them. CDR3 protein: CATSGGGDGYTF. CDR3 in DNA: TGTGCCACCTCGGGTGGGGGGGATGGCTACACCTTC.